Below, 11 T cell receptor beta chains from the same sample are listed, as sequenced in a study of T cell responses to AZD1222 COVID-19 vaccine. The protocol was immunoSEQ multiplex PCR, while the TCRdb copy is restricted to in-frame clones and leaves out a portion. Among 80,000 to 100,000 clones listed, 88% were seen once. The starting material was peripheral blood, obtained on day 0 of MenACWY control vaccination. The receptors were sampled from an adult in good health.

The V call is TRBV5-5, the J call TRBJ1-1; possible D gene TRBD1, 5 bases. The CDR3 loop spans 14 amino acids. Trimming left V 1 base short and J 3 bases short, with 10 bases between. CDR1 and CDR2 from the germline V gene are SGHKS and YYEKEE (reference sequence). DNA for the CDR3: TGTGCCAGCAGCTTGAAGACAGAACACACTGAAGCTTTCTTT. This sequence encodes CASSLKTEHTEAFF.

The chain is built from TRBV27 and TRBJ1-6; D remains ambiguous. The V gene's germline CDR1 is MNHEY and CDR2 SMNVEV (reference sequence). Trimming left V 4 bases short and J 10 bases short, with 14 bases between. The CDR3 is 14 residues long. In DNA form, the CDR3 reads TGTGCCAGCAGTTCATGGAGGGAGGGCTCACCCCTCCACTTT. Protein sequence: CASSSWREGSPLHF.

The chain employs TRBV5-4 and TRBJ1-6; weak D call: TRBD1 (6 bases). The V gene's germline CDR1 is SGHNT and CDR2 YYREEE (reference sequence). With 4 bases removed from V and 7 bases from J, the gap between germline ends came to 21 bases. The CDR3 covers 17 residues. CDR3 bases: TGTGCCAGCAGCCCGAACCTCCGGGACACTCAAAATTCACCCCTCCACTTT. Translated: CASSPNLRDTQNSPLHF.

This chain joins TRBV6-5 and TRBJ2-2; D might be TRBD1 (6 bases). CDR1 and CDR2 (germline): MNHEY, SVGAGI. The CDR3 has 13 residues. V shed 6 bases and J shed 6 bases, with 11 bases lying between them. The CDR3 spells CASRDSSAGELFF. For the CDR3, the DNA is TGTGCCAGCAGGGACAGTTCAGCCGGGGAGCTGTTTTTT.

This sequence joins TRBV7-9 and TRBJ2-5; 8 bases agree with TRBD1. V dropped 4 bases and J dropped 5; count of bases not matched to a gene: 6. Per germline, CDR1 SEHNR and CDR2 FQNEAQ (reference sequence). The CDR3 sequence is 14 residues long. In DNA, the CDR3 is TGTGCCAGCAGCTCAGGACAGGGAAGGGAGACCCAGTACTTC. Translating gives CASSSGQGRETQYF. Complete variable domain (other parts from reference TRBV7-9 and TRBJ2-5): DTGVSQNPRHKITKRGQNVTFRCDPISEHNRLYWYRQTLGQGPEFLTYFQNEAQLEKSRLLSDRFSAERPKGSFSTLEIQRTEQGDSAMYLCASSSGQGRETQYFGPGTRLLVL.

The rearrangement links TRBV4-2 to TRBJ1-2; possibly TRBD1 for D (6 bases). The CDR3 is 15 residues long. Trimming took off 3 bases at V and 4 bases at J, with 15 bases between the two ends. Germline V lookup: CDR1 LGHNA, CDR2 YNFKEQ. The CDR3: CASSQGGPAGYGYTF. The CDR3 DNA sequence: TGTGCCAGCAGCCAGGGGGGGCCTGCGGGCTATGGCTACACCTTC.

J is TRBJ1-2 and V is TRBV6-5; D gene uncertain. This CDR3 is built from 15 residues. From germline, CDR1 is MNHEY and CDR2 SVGAGI. The ends were cut back, 7 bases at V and 4 bases at J, with 19 bases in the middle. The DNA for the CDR3 is TGTGCCAGCACCCGCATCCAAGGACTGGGCTATGGCTACACCTTC. This translates into CASTRIQGLGYGYTF.

V usage is TRBV3-1 (or the pseudogene TRBV3-2) and J usage is TRBJ1-4; 7 bases are a match to TRBD1. V shed 5 bases and J 8 bases; nucleotides not matched to a gene: 11. CDR3 length: 15 amino acids. The V gene's germline CDR1 is LGHDT and CDR2 YNNKEL (reference sequence). This CDR3 reads CASSDRQGRQEKLFF. CDR3 nucleotide sequence: TGTGCCAGCAGCGATCGACAGGGCCGCCAGGAAAAACTGTTTTTT.

The gene calls are TRBV3-1 (or the pseudogene TRBV3-2) and TRBJ2-3; the D is unclear. The CDR3 loop spans 13 amino acids. V lost 0 bases and J 4 bases, leaving 5 bases between the germline ends. Germline values: CDR1 LGHDT, CDR2 YNNKEL (reference sequence). This CDR3 is CASSQERADTQYF. For the CDR3, the DNA is TGTGCCAGCAGCCAAGAACGGGCAGATACGCAGTATTTT.

CDR3 sequence: CASSPETGGYNEQFF. In DNA, the CDR3 is TGTGCCAGCTCACCAGAGACAGGGGGCTACAATGAGCAGTTCTTC. This chain joins TRBV18 and TRBJ2-1, with TRBD1 matching 9 bases. This CDR3 spans 15 amino acids. The J segment lost 3 bases and the V segment lost 2 bases, leaving 2 bases of the junction unmatched. Germline V lookup: CDR1 KGHSH, CDR2 LQKENI.

This sequence joins TRBV6-1 and TRBJ1-2, with D possibly matching TRBD1 (5 bases). There are 14 residues in the CDR3. V lost 1 base, J lost 2 bases, and 8 bases lay in between. Germline assignment: CDR1 MNHNS and CDR2 SASEGT. The chain's CDR3 is CASSEGRANYGYTF. CDR3 nucleotides: TGTGCCAGCAGTGAAGGCAGGGCAAACTATGGCTACACCTTC.